One and the same sample provided the 10 T cell receptor beta chains below, sequenced in a study of shared clonotypes between healthy human individuals. The repertoire was sequenced with immunoSEQ multiplex PCR; TCRdb's copy has only in-frame clones and lacks some. The sample includes a few million clones, around nine tenths of them seen just once. The sequencing input was naive CD4+ T cells sorted from blood. Subset defined: CD45RA+ positively selected. These receptor sequences come from a man aged 18 to 29 in good health.

The rearrangement links TRBV7-2 to TRBJ2-2; weak D call: TRBD2 (6 bases). Germline-derived CDR1 and CDR2 are SGHTA and FQGNSA. This CDR3 is built from 15 residues. Trimming removed 10 bases at V and 4 bases at J, with 19 bases between. CDR3 coding DNA: TGTGCCATTCATAGCGGCCCCCGTGGCACCGGGGAGCTGTTTTTT. Protein sequence: CAIHSGPRGTGELFF.

This chain links TRBV29-1 with TRBJ1-3; D gene unclear. This CDR3 is built from 14 residues. The germline V gene encodes CDR1 SQVTM and CDR2 ANQGSEA. V lost 4 bases, J lost 0 bases, and 10 bases lay in between. CDR3 sequence: CSVGGPISGNTIYF. CDR3 nucleotides: TGCAGCGTTGGAGGACCGATCTCTGGAAACACCATATATTTT. Full variable domain (outside the CDR3, taken from reference TRBV29-1 and TRBJ1-3): SAVISQKPSRDICQRGTSLTIQCQVDSQVTMMFWYRQQPGQSLTLIATANQGSEATYESGFVIDKFPISRPNLTFSTLTVSNMSPEDSSIYLCSVGGPISGNTIYFGEGSWLTVV.

The V call is TRBV5-1, the J call TRBJ2-3, with D perhaps TRBD2 (5 bases). The CDR3 has 13 amino acids. Trimming cost V 0 bases and J 6 bases, with 8 bases left between them. Per germline, CDR1 SGHRS and CDR2 YFSETQ. CDR3 sequence (DNA): TGCGCCAGCAGCTTGGAACAGCGGGATACGCAGTATTTT. Its translation: CASSLEQRDTQYF.

J is TRBJ2-3 and V is TRBV7-2; 8 nucleotides agree with TRBD2. V shed 6 bases and J 3 bases; nucleotides not matched to a gene: 8. Germline V gene sequence: CDR1 SGHTA, CDR2 FQGNSA. This CDR3 is built from 15 residues. Here the CDR3 DNA reads TGTGCCAGCAGTCCACTTAGCGGGATAACAGATACGCAGTATTTT. It encodes CASSPLSGITDTQYF.

This chain links TRBV19 with TRBJ1-5; D gene ambiguous. V gave up 3 bases and J gave up 0 bases, with 12 bases separating them. CDR1 is LNHDA, CDR2 SQIVND, per germline (reference sequence). The CDR3 is made up of 16 amino acids. Written as DNA, the CDR3 is TGTGCCAGTAGTATGTTAGAAGGTTTTAGCAATCAGCCCCAGCATTTT. Amino acid sequence: CASSMLEGFSNQPQHF.

The chain has TRBV6-6 and TRBJ2-1; 10 nucleotides align to TRBD1. The CDR3 has 16 amino acids. Germline V gene data show CDR1 as MNHNY and CDR2 as SVGAGI (reference sequence). Germline trimming cut 0 bases from V and 8 bases from J; bases unmatched to any gene: 7. As DNA, the CDR3 is TGTGCCAGCAGTTACTCCCCCGGACAGGGGGATGATGAGCAGTTCTTC. Its translation is CASSYSPGQGDDEQFF.

The chain has TRBV6-5 and TRBJ2-4; the match to TRBD2 covers 10 bases. The germline gives CDR1 MNHEY, CDR2 SVGAGI. J lost 8 bases, V lost 10 bases, and 8 bases had no gene match. This CDR3 region has 13 residues. The CDR3 loop is CATTSGGADIQYF. The CDR3 region has the DNA TGTGCCACCACCAGCGGGGGGGCCGACATTCAGTACTTC.

The V and J genes are TRBV5-4 and TRBJ2-7, with D possibly matching TRBD2 (5 bases). V was cut by 5 bases and J by 6 bases, with 21 bases left in between. Germline assignment: CDR1 SGHNT and CDR2 YYREEE (reference sequence). This CDR3 spans 15 amino acids. CDR3 sequence: CASSDGLGLGFEQYF. The CDR3 DNA sequence: TGTGCCAGCAGTGATGGACTCGGTCTCGGTTTCGAGCAGTACTTC.

The genes are TRBV5-8 and TRBJ2-7; 10 bases fit TRBD2. The CDR3 length is 15 residues. V lost 4 bases and J lost 2; bases outside the gene matches: 6. The germline V gene has CDR1 SGHTS and CDR2 YDEGEE. CDR3 in DNA: TGTGCCAGCAGCCTAAGACTAGCGGGCACCTACGAGCAGTACTTC. Residues: CASSLRLAGTYEQYF. Looking up the rest from reference TRBV5-8 and TRBJ2-7 gives the full variable domain: EAGVTQSPTHLIKTRGQQATLRCSPISGHTSVYWYQQALGLGLQFLLWYDEGEERNRGNFPPRFSGRQFPNYSSELNVNALELEDSALYLCASSLRLAGTYEQYFGPGTRLTVT.

V and J are TRBV10-3 and TRBJ2-2, with D maybe TRBD1 (6 bases). With 5 bases removed from V and 1 base from J, the gap between germline ends came to 11 bases. The CDR3 covers 15 residues. Germline CDR1 reads ENHRY; CDR2 reads SYGVKD. CDR3: CAISNPGQNTGELFF. CDR3 nucleotide sequence: TGTGCCATCAGTAATCCGGGACAGAACACCGGGGAGCTGTTTTTT.